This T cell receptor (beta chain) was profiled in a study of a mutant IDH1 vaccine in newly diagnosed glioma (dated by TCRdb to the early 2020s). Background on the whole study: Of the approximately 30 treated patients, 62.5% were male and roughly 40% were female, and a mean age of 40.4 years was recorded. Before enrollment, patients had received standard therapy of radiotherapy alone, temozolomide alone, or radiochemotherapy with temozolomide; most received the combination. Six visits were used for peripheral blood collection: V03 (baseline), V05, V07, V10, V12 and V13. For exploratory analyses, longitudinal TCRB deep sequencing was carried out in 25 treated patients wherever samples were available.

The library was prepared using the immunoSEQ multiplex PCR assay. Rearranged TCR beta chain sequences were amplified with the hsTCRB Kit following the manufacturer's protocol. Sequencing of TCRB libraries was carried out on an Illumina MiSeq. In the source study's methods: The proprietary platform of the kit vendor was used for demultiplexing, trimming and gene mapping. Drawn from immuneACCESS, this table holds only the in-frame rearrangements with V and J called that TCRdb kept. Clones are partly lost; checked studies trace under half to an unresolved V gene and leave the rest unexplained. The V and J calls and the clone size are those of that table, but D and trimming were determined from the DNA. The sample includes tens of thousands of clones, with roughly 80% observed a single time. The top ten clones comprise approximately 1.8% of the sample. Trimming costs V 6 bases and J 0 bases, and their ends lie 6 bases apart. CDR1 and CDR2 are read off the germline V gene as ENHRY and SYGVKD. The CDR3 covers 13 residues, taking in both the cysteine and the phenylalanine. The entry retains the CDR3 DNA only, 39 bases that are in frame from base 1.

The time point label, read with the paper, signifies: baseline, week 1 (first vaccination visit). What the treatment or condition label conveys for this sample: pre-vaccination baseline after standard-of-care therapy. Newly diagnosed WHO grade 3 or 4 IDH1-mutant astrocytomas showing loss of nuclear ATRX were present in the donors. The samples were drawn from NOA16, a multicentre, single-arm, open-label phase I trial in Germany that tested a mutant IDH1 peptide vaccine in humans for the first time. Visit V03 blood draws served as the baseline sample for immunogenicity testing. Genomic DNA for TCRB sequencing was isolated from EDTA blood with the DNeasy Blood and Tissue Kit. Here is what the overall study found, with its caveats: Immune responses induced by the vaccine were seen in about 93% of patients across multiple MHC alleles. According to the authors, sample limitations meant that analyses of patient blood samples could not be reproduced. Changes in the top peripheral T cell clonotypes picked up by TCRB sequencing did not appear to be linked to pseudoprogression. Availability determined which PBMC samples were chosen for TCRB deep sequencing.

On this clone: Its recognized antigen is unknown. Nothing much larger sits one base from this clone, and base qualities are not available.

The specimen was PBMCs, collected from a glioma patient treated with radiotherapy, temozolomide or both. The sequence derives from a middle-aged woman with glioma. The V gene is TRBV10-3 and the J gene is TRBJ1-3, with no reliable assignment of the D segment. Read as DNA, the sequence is TGTGCCATCAGACCCAGCTCTGGAAACACCATATATTTT. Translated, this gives CAIRPSSGNTIYF.